The rows below give T cell receptor beta chains drawn from one sample of a study of blood T cell repertoires in COVID-19. Sequencing used immunoSEQ multiplex PCR; TCRdb keeps in-frame clones, though not all of them. This sample has 65,000 to 70,000 clones, with 87% found just once. What was sequenced was peripheral blood. These receptors were taken from a man aged 45-65 years with active COVID-19. The CDR3 runs from the conserved cysteine through the conserved F or W. A D gene is named only where the DNA matches it firmly. Rows give clone size only sometimes, using once, few, many, or a class for an expanded clone.

D gene: -
clone size: -
J gene: TRBJ1-5
V gene: TRBV4-1
CDR3 protein: CASSQGGTTSNQPQHF
CDR3 DNA: TGCGCCAGCAGCCAAGGGGGGACAACCAGCAATCAGCCCCAGCATTTT

D gene: -
clone size: -
J gene: TRBJ1-1
V gene: TRBV30
CDR3 protein: CAWSVRPRTDEAFF
CDR3 DNA: TGTGCCTGGAGTGTACGCCCCAGAACAGATGAAGCTTTCTTT

D gene: -
clone size: -
J gene: TRBJ1-1
V gene: TRBV11-2
CDR3 protein: CASSPRVPVNTEAFF
CDR3 DNA: TGTGCCAGCAGCCCCCGAGTGCCGGTGAACACTGAAGCTTTCTTT

D gene: -
clone size: -
J gene: TRBJ1-1
V gene: TRBV5-6
CDR3 protein: CASSRPRQAMNTEAFF
CDR3 DNA: TGTGCCAGCAGCCGACCCCGACAGGCAATGAACACTGAAGCTTTCTTT

D gene: TRBD2
clone size: -
J gene: TRBJ2-1
V gene: TRBV29-1
CDR3 protein: CSVVVAGQLNEQFF
CDR3 DNA: TGCAGCGTTGTGGTAGCGGGGCAACTAAATGAGCAGTTCTTC

D gene: TRBD1
clone size: -
J gene: TRBJ2-7
V gene: TRBV14
CDR3 protein: CASSQVDRGLGEQYF
CDR3 DNA: TGTGCCAGCAGCCAAGTGGACAGGGGCCTGGGAGAGCAGTACTTC

D gene: TRBD2
clone size: -
J gene: TRBJ2-7
V gene: TRBV5-5
CDR3 protein: CASSDGTSGRYEQYF
CDR3 DNA: TGTGCCAGCAGCGACGGGACTAGCGGCCGATACGAGCAGTACTTC

D gene: TRBD1
clone size: -
J gene: TRBJ2-1
V gene: TRBV5-1
CDR3 protein: CASSFGTGGARGNEQFF
CDR3 DNA: TGCGCCAGCAGCTTTGGGACAGGGGGAGCCCGGGGCAATGAGCAGTTCTTC

D gene: TRBD1
clone size: -
J gene: TRBJ1-1
V gene: TRBV11-2
CDR3 protein: CASSSTGVEAFF
CDR3 DNA: TGTGCCAGCAGCTCCACAGGGGTTGAAGCTTTCTTT

D gene: -
clone size: -
J gene: TRBJ2-1
V gene: TRBV11-1
CDR3 protein: CASSLGAGISYNEQFF
CDR3 DNA: TGTGCCAGCAGCTTAGGAGCCGGGATCTCCTACAATGAGCAGTTCTTC

D gene: -
clone size: -
J gene: TRBJ1-6
V gene: TRBV28
CDR3 protein: CASSFSGGTYNSPLHF
CDR3 DNA: TGTGCCAGCAGTTTTTCGGGGGGAACCTATAATTCACCCCTCCACTTT

D gene: TRBD1
clone size: -
J gene: TRBJ1-1
V gene: TRBV7-9
CDR3 protein: CASSTMDRGWTEAFF
CDR3 DNA: TGTGCCAGCAGCACGATGGACAGGGGGTGGACTGAAGCTTTCTTT

D gene: TRBD2
clone size: -
J gene: TRBJ2-1
V gene: TRBV28
CDR3 protein: CASSPPGLGNNEQFF
CDR3 DNA: TGTGCCAGCAGTCCTCCGGGACTAGGGAACAATGAGCAGTTCTTC

D gene: -
clone size: -
J gene: TRBJ2-7
V gene: TRBV21-1
CDR3 protein: CASSSGTGDLAYEQYF
CDR3 DNA: TGTGCCAGCAGCTCAGGAACAGGGGATTTGGCCTACGAGCAGTACTTC

D gene: -
clone size: -
J gene: TRBJ2-7
V gene: TRBV11-2
CDR3 protein: CASSLEWSPEYEQYF
CDR3 DNA: TGTGCCAGCAGCTTAGAGTGGTCCCCTGAGTACGAGCAGTACTTC

D gene: TRBD2
clone size: -
J gene: TRBJ2-1
V gene: TRBV5-1
CDR3 protein: CASSLDGTSLWHEQFF
CDR3 DNA: TGCGCCAGCAGCTTGGACGGGACTAGCTTATGGCATGAGCAGTTCTTC

D gene: TRBD2
clone size: -
J gene: TRBJ2-3
V gene: TRBV7-6
CDR3 protein: CASSLGRLAGGADTQYF
CDR3 DNA: TGTGCCAGCAGCTTAGGTCGGCTAGCGGGAGGAGCAGATACGCAGTATTTT

D gene: -
clone size: many
J gene: TRBJ2-7
V gene: TRBV21-1
CDR3 protein: CASSHGGRSYEQYF
CDR3 DNA: TGTGCCAGCAGCCATGGCGGGCGGTCCTACGAGCAGTACTTC

D gene: TRBD2
clone size: -
J gene: TRBJ2-1
V gene: TRBV6-5
CDR3 protein: CASITGGLAGNEQFF
CDR3 DNA: TGTGCCAGCATAACGGGGGGACTAGCGGGGAATGAGCAGTTCTTC

D gene: TRBD2
clone size: -
J gene: TRBJ2-3
V gene: TRBV13
CDR3 protein: CASSPSGLAGSTQYF
CDR3 DNA: TGTGCCAGCAGCCCGTCTGGACTAGCGGGAAGTACGCAGTATTTT

D gene: TRBD1
clone size: -
J gene: TRBJ1-5
V gene: TRBV7-2
CDR3 protein: CASSPNRQGEPQHF
CDR3 DNA: TGTGCCAGCAGCCCAAATAGACAGGGGGAGCCCCAGCATTTT

D gene: -
clone size: -
J gene: TRBJ2-5
V gene: TRBV5-4
CDR3 protein: CASSRTAVQETQYF
CDR3 DNA: TGTGCCAGCAGCCGGACAGCGGTCCAAGAGACCCAGTACTTC

D gene: TRBD2
clone size: -
J gene: TRBJ2-5
V gene: TRBV3-1/TRBV3-2
CDR3 protein: CASSVPSGSWETQYF
CDR3 DNA: TGTGCCAGCAGCGTACCTAGCGGGAGTTGGGAGACCCAGTACTTC

D gene: TRBD2
clone size: few
J gene: TRBJ2-4
V gene: TRBV7-2
CDR3 protein: CASSLAGTSGQNIQYF
CDR3 DNA: TGTGCCAGCAGCTTAGCGGGGACTAGCGGTCAAAACATTCAGTACTTC

D gene: TRBD2
clone size: -
J gene: TRBJ2-1
V gene: TRBV5-6
CDR3 protein: CASTWTSGTGYNEQFF
CDR3 DNA: TGTGCCAGCACCTGGACTAGCGGGACGGGTTACAATGAGCAGTTCTTC

D gene: TRBD1
clone size: -
J gene: TRBJ2-3
V gene: TRBV6-1
CDR3 protein: CASSVRTGGGADTQYF
CDR3 DNA: TGTGCCAGCAGTGTTAGGACAGGGGGTGGCGCAGATACGCAGTATTTT

D gene: -
clone size: -
J gene: TRBJ1-1
V gene: TRBV29-1
CDR3 protein: CSVGGVSMNTEAFF
CDR3 DNA: TGCAGCGTTGGGGGCGTTTCCATGAACACTGAAGCTTTCTTT

D gene: TRBD2
clone size: -
J gene: TRBJ2-1
V gene: TRBV6-2/TRBV6-3
CDR3 protein: CASSYSRPSGRILNEQFF
CDR3 DNA: TGTGCCAGCAGTTACTCTCGGCCTAGCGGGAGAATTCTCAATGAGCAGTTCTTC

D gene: TRBD1
clone size: -
J gene: TRBJ2-1
V gene: TRBV24-1
CDR3 protein: CATSDTDRGLLDEQFF
CDR3 DNA: TGTGCCACCAGTGACACTGACAGGGGCCTTTTGGATGAGCAGTTCTTC

D gene: -
clone size: few
J gene: TRBJ2-7
V gene: TRBV20-1
CDR3 protein: CSARSQGEQYF
CDR3 DNA: TGCAGTGCTAGATCGCAGGGTGAGCAGTACTTC